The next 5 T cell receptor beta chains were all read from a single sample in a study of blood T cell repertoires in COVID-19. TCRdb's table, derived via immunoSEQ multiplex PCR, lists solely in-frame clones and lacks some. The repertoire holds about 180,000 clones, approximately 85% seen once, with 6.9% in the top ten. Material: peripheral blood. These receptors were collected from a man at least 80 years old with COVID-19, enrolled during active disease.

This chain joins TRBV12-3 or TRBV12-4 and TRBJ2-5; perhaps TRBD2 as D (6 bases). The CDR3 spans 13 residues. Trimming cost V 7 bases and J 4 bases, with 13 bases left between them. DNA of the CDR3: TGTGCCAGCAAAACAGGCGGGACAGAGACCCAGTACTTC. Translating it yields CASKTGGTETQYF.

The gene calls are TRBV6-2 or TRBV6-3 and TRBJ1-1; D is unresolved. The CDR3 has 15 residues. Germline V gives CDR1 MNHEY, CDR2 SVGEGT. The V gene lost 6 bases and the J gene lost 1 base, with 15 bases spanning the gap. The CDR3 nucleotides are TGTGCCAGCAGCCCCAGCTGGGCAGGGAACACTGAAGCTTTCTTT. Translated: CASSPSWAGNTEAFF.

The CDR3 region is CASSYFFGGRETQYF. As DNA, the CDR3 is TGTGCCAGCAGCTACTTTTTTGGAGGCCGGGAGACCCAGTACTTC. The chain carries TRBV7-8 and TRBJ2-5; TRBD2 is a possible D gene (5 bases). Trimming pared 4 bases from V and 5 bases from J, leaving 17 bases between. Germline V gene sequence: CDR1 SGHVS, CDR2 FQNEAQ. The CDR3 has 15 amino acids.

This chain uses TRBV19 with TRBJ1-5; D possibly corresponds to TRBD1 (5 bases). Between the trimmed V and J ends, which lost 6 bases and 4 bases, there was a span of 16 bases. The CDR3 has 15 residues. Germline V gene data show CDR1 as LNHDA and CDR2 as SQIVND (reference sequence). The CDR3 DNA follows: TGTGCCAGTAGCACTGACAGTCTAACTAATCAGCCCCAGCATTTT. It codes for CASSTDSLTNQPQHF.

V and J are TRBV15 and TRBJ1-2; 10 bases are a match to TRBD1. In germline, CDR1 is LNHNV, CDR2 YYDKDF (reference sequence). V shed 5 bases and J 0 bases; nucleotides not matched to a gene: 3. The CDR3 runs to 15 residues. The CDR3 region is CATSVGQGANYGYTF. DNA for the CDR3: TGTGCCACCAGCGTCGGACAGGGGGCTAACTATGGCTACACCTTC. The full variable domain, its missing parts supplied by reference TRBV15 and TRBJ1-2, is DAMVIQNPRYQVTQFGKPVTLSCSQTLNHNVMYWYQQKSSQAPKLLFHYYDKDFNNEADTPDNFQSRRPNTSFCFLDIRSPGLGDTAMYLCATSVGQGANYGYTFGSGTRLTVV.